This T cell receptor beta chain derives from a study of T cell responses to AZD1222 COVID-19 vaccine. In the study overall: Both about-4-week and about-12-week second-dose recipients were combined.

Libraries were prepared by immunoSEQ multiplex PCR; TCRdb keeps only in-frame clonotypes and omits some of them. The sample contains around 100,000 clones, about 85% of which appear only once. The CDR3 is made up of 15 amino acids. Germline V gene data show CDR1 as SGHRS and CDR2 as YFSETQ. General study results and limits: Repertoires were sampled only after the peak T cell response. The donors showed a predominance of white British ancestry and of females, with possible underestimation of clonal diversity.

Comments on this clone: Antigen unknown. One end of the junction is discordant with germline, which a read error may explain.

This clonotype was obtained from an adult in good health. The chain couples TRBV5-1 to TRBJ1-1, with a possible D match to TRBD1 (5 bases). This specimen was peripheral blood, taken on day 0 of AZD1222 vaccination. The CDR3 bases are TGTGCCAGCAGCTTCTATGGGGGACCCGAAACTGAAGCTTTCTTT. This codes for CASSFYGGPETEAFF.